Sequencing of this TCR beta chain was carried out in a study of T cells in Graves' hyperthyroidism and ophthalmopathy (dated by TCRdb to between 2019 and 2020). For the study in its entirety: Peripheral blood was sampled at the time of initial diagnosis, prior to any treatment. To identify distinguishing TCR V-J signatures, a discovery cohort of 90 to 100 patients was used, comprising 40 to 45 with Graves' ophthalmopathy and around 60 with stable Graves' hyperthyroidism. Prospective prediction of ophthalmopathy was tested in an independent validation cohort of about 19 hyperthyroidism patients and 17 patients who later progressed to ophthalmopathy. The 75 to 100 discovery patients were randomly split 7:3 into training and test sets. Thyroid tissue and blood T-cell repertoires from six Graves' hyperthyroidism patients were also compared in the study. After sampling, hyperthyroidism patients received methimazole starting at 30 mg daily, and ophthalmopathy patients received high-dose intravenous methylprednisolone. The paper reports TCR Vbeta CDR3 sequencing of roughly 140 peripheral blood samples: 43 ophthalmopathy, under 80 hyperthyroidism and around 17 progressor patients. The research as a whole found: A model built on a 13 V-J signature distinguished ophthalmopathy from stable hyperthyroidism, reaching 87.88% sensitivity and approximately 81% specificity in cross-validation and 80%/75% in testing. Sample size was not statistically predetermined, and investigators were not blinded to group allocation. During validation, the model predicted progression to ophthalmopathy a median of about 5.9 months ahead of onset, with roughly 65% sensitivity and around 72% specificity. Most expanded thyroid clonotypes (frequency above 0.001) were also detected in blood, suggesting blood repertoires may reflect thyroid immune responses.

This clonotype has just a few counts. Its antigen is still unknown. The input lacks base qualities; no much larger clone sits a single base away. TCR beta CDR3 regions were amplified from RNA transcripts. For the first round of RT-PCR on the TCR CDR3, the HTBI primer set was used together with the Qiagen OneStep RT-PCR kit. Libraries were constructed in a second round of multiplex PCR, after which size selection and purification were performed. Paired-end sequencing of the libraries was performed with 100 bp reads on an Illumina HiSeq2000. As for the authors' bioinformatics: SOAPnuke was used to process the raw data, throwing out any read that contained adapters or uncalled bases, had a mean Phred below 15, or lacked an exact constant-primer or identifier match. High-quality paired reads were merged using COPE v1.2.5, and each unique nucleotide sequence was defined as a clonotype. Clonotypes were aligned to IMGT TRBV, TRBD and TRBJ reference segments using MiTCR v1.1. Only V-J combinations with frequency above 0.0001, covering 98% to 99.2% of repertoires, were analysed. The TCS score was defined as the ratio of F50 (clonal expansion) to E x V (chaos), calculated using BLOSUM62-based TCRdist between CDR3 peptides within each V-J. Welch's t-statistics and random forest reduced 500 to 650 V-J features to under 15, which were used in a naive Bayes classifier (R e1071). The public reads were quality trimmed at Q25 with fastp and then assembled into clones with MiXCR by TCRdb, keeping productive beta chains. A single entry per CDR3 protein holds the most common genes and DNA from its merged rows. These V and J calls are TCRdb output, not the study's own analysis. In this sample the table shows about 520,000 distinct CDR3 sequences, around 22% of which occur a single time. The ten largest clonotypes hold around 10% of the sample.

The cysteine opens and the phenylalanine closes a CDR3 of 13 amino acids. Only CDR3 DNA is held: 39 bases, read in frame from base 1. From V the trimming removes 3 bases and from J it removes 4 bases, while the gene matches leave 4 bases of the junction unaccounted for. CDR1 and CDR2 (SQVTM, ANQGSEA) derive from the germline V gene. In the ophthalmopathy patients, disease was moderately to severely active, with a Clinical Activity Score of 3 or more, a NOSPECS grade of 4 or more, and a duration of less than 3 months. Any patient with an uncontrolled infection, another autoimmune disease, pregnancy or lactation was excluded. Clinical symptoms, serum thyroxine and TRAb, thyroid ultrasound, and orbital computed tomography formed the basis for the diagnoses. Ficoll-Paque density gradient centrifugation was used to isolate PBMCs from 9.5 to 10 ml of fresh peripheral blood. Trizol reagent was used to extract total RNA, and RNA quality was then checked on an Agilent 2100 Bioanalyzer.

The specimen sequenced was blood. The chain is assembled from TRBV29-1 and TRBJ2-7; 9 middle bases align to TRBD1. This receptor was identified in a woman aged 25 to 39 with Graves' ophthalmopathy. CDR3 loop: CSVEKDRGYEQYF. The sequenced DNA: TGCAGCGTTGAGAAGGACAGGGGTTACGAGCAGTACTTC.